A selection of T cell receptor beta chains follows, all from one sample in a study of CD8+ T cells in alopecia areata. Only in-frame clones appear in the TCRdb table, and some are missing; sequencing was by immunoSEQ multiplex PCR. Among about 190,000 clones, 50% to 70% were seen once, and the ten largest hold under 1.5%. Sequencing was performed on CD4+ T cells sorted from blood, taken around week 47, from a patient treated with tofacitinib. These TCRs come from a human donor with alopecia areata. Each CDR3 is given with its conserved first and last residue. The order of the fields is clone size, J gene, V gene, CDR3 length, D gene, CDR3 protein, CDR3 DNA. The D gene is left open where the match is weak. Clone size is stated in some rows and not others, as once, few, many or a class when expanded.

clone_size: NA
j_call: TRBJ1-1
v_call: TRBV28
cdr3_length: 14
d_call: TRBD1
cdr3_aa: CASSSTGGNTEAFF
cdr3_nt: TGTGCCAGCAGTTCTACAGGGGGGAACACTGAAGCTTTCTTT

clone_size: NA
j_call: TRBJ2-6
v_call: TRBV5-1
cdr3_length: 14
d_call: NA
cdr3_aa: CASRVATGANVLTF
cdr3_nt: TGCGCCAGCAGGGTGGCTACTGGGGCCAACGTCCTGACTTTC

clone_size: NA
j_call: TRBJ2-3
v_call: TRBV9
cdr3_length: 15
d_call: TRBD1
cdr3_aa: CASSVAGGGTDTQYF
cdr3_nt: TGTGCCAGCAGCGTAGCAGGGGGAGGCACAGATACGCAGTATTTT

clone_size: NA
j_call: TRBJ2-3
v_call: TRBV29-1
cdr3_length: 13
d_call: NA
cdr3_aa: CSVVQDHTDTQYF
cdr3_nt: TGCAGCGTTGTACAGGATCACACAGATACGCAGTATTTT

clone_size: NA
j_call: TRBJ2-3
v_call: TRBV7-2
cdr3_length: 14
d_call: NA
cdr3_aa: CASSPPNQPDTQYF
cdr3_nt: TGTGCCAGCAGTCCCCCTAACCAACCAGATACGCAGTATTTT

clone_size: NA
j_call: TRBJ2-1
v_call: TRBV2
cdr3_length: 13
d_call: NA
cdr3_aa: CASRLNLGREQFF
cdr3_nt: TGTGCCAGCAGATTAAACCTAGGACGTGAGCAGTTCTTC

clone_size: NA
j_call: TRBJ1-1
v_call: TRBV29-1
cdr3_length: 13
d_call: NA
cdr3_aa: CSVEDGVNTEAFF
cdr3_nt: TGCAGCGTTGAAGATGGGGTTAACACTGAAGCTTTCTTT

clone_size: once
j_call: TRBJ1-1
v_call: TRBV30
cdr3_length: 13
d_call: NA
cdr3_aa: CAWSVGMNTEAFF
cdr3_nt: TGTGCCTGGAGTGTGGGTATGAACACTGAAGCTTTCTTT

clone_size: NA
j_call: TRBJ2-3
v_call: TRBV29-1
cdr3_length: 14
d_call: NA
cdr3_aa: CSVVGGGSTDTQYF
cdr3_nt: TGCAGCGTTGTTGGTGGAGGAAGCACAGATACGCAGTATTTT

clone_size: NA
j_call: TRBJ1-2
v_call: TRBV6-1
cdr3_length: 14
d_call: TRBD1
cdr3_aa: CASSAGTAKYGYTF
cdr3_nt: TGTGCCAGCAGTGCCGGGACAGCGAAGTATGGCTACACCTTC

clone_size: NA
j_call: TRBJ2-4
v_call: TRBV25-1
cdr3_length: 16
d_call: NA
cdr3_aa: CASSESGTIAKNIQYF
cdr3_nt: TGTGCCAGCAGTGAATCTGGGACAATAGCCAAAAACATTCAGTACTTC

clone_size: NA
j_call: TRBJ1-1
v_call: TRBV9
cdr3_length: 15
d_call: TRBD1
cdr3_aa: CASSVGGTVNTEAFF
cdr3_nt: TGTGCCAGCAGCGTAGGGGGGACAGTGAACACTGAAGCTTTCTTT

clone_size: NA
j_call: TRBJ2-1
v_call: TRBV6-5
cdr3_length: 14
d_call: TRBD2
cdr3_aa: CATLNSGGGNEQFF
cdr3_nt: TGTGCCACCCTGAATAGCGGGGGAGGCAATGAGCAGTTCTTC

clone_size: NA
j_call: TRBJ2-2
v_call: TRBV5-1
cdr3_length: 15
d_call: TRBD2
cdr3_aa: CASGLAGGDTGELFF
cdr3_nt: TGCGCCAGCGGACTAGCGGGGGGCGACACCGGGGAGCTGTTTTTT

clone_size: NA
j_call: TRBJ2-1
v_call: TRBV30
cdr3_length: 11
d_call: NA
cdr3_aa: CAQGFGNEQFF
cdr3_nt: TGTGCCCAGGGATTTGGCAATGAGCAGTTCTTC

clone_size: few
j_call: TRBJ2-2
v_call: TRBV29-1
cdr3_length: 14
d_call: NA
cdr3_aa: CSVEGALNTGELFF
cdr3_nt: TGCAGCGTTGAAGGGGCACTGAACACCGGGGAGCTGTTTTTT

clone_size: NA
j_call: TRBJ1-1
v_call: TRBV2
cdr3_length: 14
d_call: NA
cdr3_aa: CASSELGGTTEAFF
cdr3_nt: TGTGCCAGCAGTGAATTAGGAGGGACAACTGAAGCTTTCTTT

clone_size: NA
j_call: TRBJ1-4
v_call: TRBV2
cdr3_length: 14
d_call: TRBD1
cdr3_aa: CASSEQGSNEKLFF
cdr3_nt: TGTGCCAGCAGCGAACAGGGGTCTAATGAAAAACTGTTTTTT

clone_size: once
j_call: TRBJ2-2
v_call: TRBV11-2
cdr3_length: 16
d_call: TRBD1
cdr3_aa: CASSPMTGANTGELFF
cdr3_nt: TGTGCCAGCAGCCCCATGACAGGGGCGAACACCGGGGAGCTGTTTTTT

clone_size: NA
j_call: TRBJ1-1
v_call: TRBV6-5
cdr3_length: 14
d_call: TRBD1
cdr3_aa: CASSYGQGYTEAFF
cdr3_nt: TGTGCCAGCAGTTACGGACAGGGATACACTGAAGCTTTCTTT

clone_size: NA
j_call: TRBJ2-2
v_call: TRBV30
cdr3_length: 12
d_call: NA
cdr3_aa: CAWSVATGELFF
cdr3_nt: TGTGCCTGGAGTGTTGCCACCGGGGAGCTGTTTTTT

clone_size: NA
j_call: TRBJ1-5
v_call: TRBV7-9
cdr3_length: 14
d_call: NA
cdr3_aa: CASSLGSGIQPQHF
cdr3_nt: TGTGCCAGCAGCTTAGGGTCAGGGATTCAGCCCCAGCATTTT

clone_size: few
j_call: TRBJ1-5
v_call: TRBV4-1
cdr3_length: 15
d_call: TRBD1
cdr3_aa: CASSQVGQGNQPQHF
cdr3_nt: TGCGCCAGCAGCCAAGTGGGACAGGGCAATCAGCCCCAGCATTTT

clone_size: few
j_call: TRBJ1-6
v_call: TRBV11-2
cdr3_length: 15
d_call: NA
cdr3_aa: CASSLLKGRDSPLHF
cdr3_nt: TGTGCCAGCAGCCTCCTCAAGGGCAGAGATTCACCCCTCCACTTT

clone_size: NA
j_call: TRBJ1-5
v_call: TRBV6-5
cdr3_length: 14
d_call: NA
cdr3_aa: CASRDIGGNQPQHF
cdr3_nt: TGTGCCAGCAGGGACATCGGAGGCAATCAGCCCCAGCATTTT

clone_size: NA
j_call: TRBJ2-7
v_call: TRBV20-1
cdr3_length: 11
d_call: NA
cdr3_aa: CSASYEYEQYF
cdr3_nt: TGCAGTGCTAGTTACGAATACGAGCAGTACTTC

clone_size: NA
j_call: TRBJ2-1
v_call: TRBV30
cdr3_length: 14
d_call: NA
cdr3_aa: CAWTGLWQVGEQFF
cdr3_nt: TGTGCCTGGACGGGATTATGGCAAGTTGGTGAGCAGTTCTTC

clone_size: NA
j_call: TRBJ1-6
v_call: TRBV9
cdr3_length: 18
d_call: NA
cdr3_aa: CASSVGGSTDPRGSPLHF
cdr3_nt: TGTGCCAGCAGCGTAGGGGGGTCCACGGACCCCAGGGGTTCACCCCTCCACTTT

clone_size: once
j_call: TRBJ1-2
v_call: TRBV5-1
cdr3_length: 12
d_call: NA
cdr3_aa: CASSFETDGYTF
cdr3_nt: TGCGCCAGCAGCTTCGAGACAGATGGCTACACCTTC

clone_size: few
j_call: TRBJ2-5
v_call: TRBV6-5
cdr3_length: 11
d_call: NA
cdr3_aa: CASSFAETQYF
cdr3_nt: TGTGCCAGCAGTTTTGCGGAGACCCAGTACTTC

clone_size: NA
j_call: TRBJ1-2
v_call: TRBV10-3
cdr3_length: 13
d_call: NA
cdr3_aa: CAISVGINYGYTF
cdr3_nt: TGTGCCATCAGTGTAGGAATCAACTATGGCTACACCTTC

clone_size: NA
j_call: TRBJ1-1
v_call: TRBV5-1
cdr3_length: 13
d_call: TRBD1
cdr3_aa: CASSILDRAEAFF
cdr3_nt: TGCGCCAGCAGCATATTAGACAGGGCTGAAGCTTTCTTT

clone_size: NA
j_call: TRBJ2-7
v_call: TRBV7-2
cdr3_length: 15
d_call: NA
cdr3_aa: CASSLGHRNHYEQYF
cdr3_nt: TGTGCCAGCAGCTTAGGACACCGAAACCACTACGAGCAGTACTTC

clone_size: few
j_call: TRBJ1-2
v_call: TRBV9
cdr3_length: 13
d_call: TRBD1
cdr3_aa: CASRETGVGGYTF
cdr3_nt: TGTGCCAGCAGGGAGACAGGGGTAGGTGGCTACACCTTC

clone_size: NA
j_call: TRBJ1-2
v_call: TRBV5-1
cdr3_length: 15
d_call: TRBD1
cdr3_aa: CASSSTLDRGGGYTF
cdr3_nt: TGCGCCAGCAGCTCAACATTGGACAGGGGAGGTGGCTACACCTTC

clone_size: NA
j_call: TRBJ1-5
v_call: TRBV7-9
cdr3_length: 15
d_call: NA
cdr3_aa: CASSLGGVVSQPQHF
cdr3_nt: TGTGCCAGCAGCTTAGGAGGGGTTGTGAGTCAGCCCCAGCATTTT

clone_size: NA
j_call: TRBJ2-3
v_call: TRBV20-1
cdr3_length: 11
d_call: NA
cdr3_aa: CSASRGDTQYF
cdr3_nt: TGCAGTGCTAGTCGGGGGGATACGCAGTATTTT